The present entry profiles one T cell receptor beta chain with its context. No antigen is known for it. These data are taken from a study of cytomegalovirus exposure and HLA in healthy donors. Study-wide context: In terms of ancestry, the Caucasian-associated cluster contained 81% of the approximately 430 genotyped donors. Whole-study findings and limits: What was likely a sequencing artifact was a cluster of highly shared sequence variants. Because they were indistinguishable, some V segments, including TRBV6-2 and TRBV6-3, were excluded. Both high specificity and high sensitivity reportedly marked the classifier's diagnosis of cytomegalovirus status.

Trimming removed 0 bases from V and 3 bases from J, with 18 bases in between. CDR1 is SGDLS and CDR2 is YYNGEE in the germline V gene. There are 17 residues in the CDR3. It was with 60 Vbeta and 13 Jbeta primers that the PCR ran. Measured with immunoSEQ multiplex PCR; TCRdb has only the in-frame clones, and not every one. This table holds 180,000 or so clones, about four fifths found once. Sequencing used PBMCs. The rearrangement uses TRBV9 and TRBJ2-5; a possible D gene is TRBD1 (5 bases). The sequence derives from a man aged 35 to 55 in good health and CMV-seronegative. The CDR3 sequence is CASSVGGRLSTKETQYF. CDR3 DNA: TGTGCCAGCAGCGTAGGGGGCCGGTTATCAACAAAAGAGACCCAGTACTTC.